Below, 28 T cell receptor beta chains from the same sample are listed, as sequenced in a study of blood T cell repertoires in COVID-19. Using immunoSEQ multiplex PCR, the repertoire was profiled, and TCRdb retains in-frame clones only, with some absent. The sample contains roughly 150,000 clones, over 80% of which appear only once. The specimen was peripheral blood. These receptors were taken from a man aged 65 to 79 who had recovered from COVID-19.

This clone was recorded a few times. Other nucleotide sequences from this sample produce the same CDR3. The chain joins TRBV28 to TRBJ1-5; D gene ambiguous. This CDR3 contains 11 residues. Trimming took off 4 bases at V and 5 bases at J, with 3 bases between the two ends. Germline V gives CDR1 MDHEN, CDR2 SYDVKM. DNA of the CDR3: TGTGCCAGCAGTTCCTATCAGCCCCAGCATTTT. Residues: CASSSYQPQHF. The complete variable domain, with remaining parts taken from reference TRBV28 and TRBJ1-5, reads DVKVTQSSRYLVKRTGEKVFLECVQDMDHENMFWYRQDPGLGLRLIYFSYDVKMKEKGDIPEGYSVSREKKERFSLILESASTNQTSMYLCASSSYQPQHFGDGTRLSIL.

The genes are TRBV29-1 and TRBJ2-3; 7 bases map to TRBD1. Unmatched junction bases numbered 5, after V lost 1 base and J lost 1 base. Looked up from germline, CDR1 is SQVTM and CDR2 is ANQGSEA. The CDR3 runs 15 residues. DNA for the CDR3: TGCAGCGTTGAAGCCCAGGGGGTACGCACAGATACGCAGTATTTT. Translation: CSVEAQGVRTDTQYF.

This clone has a handful of counts. The chain carries TRBV15 and TRBJ1-2; tentatively, D is TRBD1 (6 bases). V dropped 3 bases and J dropped 8 bases, with 19 bases sitting between them. The length of the CDR3 is 15 residues. Looked up from germline, CDR1 is LNHNV and CDR2 is YYDKDF (reference sequence). The CDR3 nucleotides are TGTGCCACCAGCAGTTACGACAGGATTGGTGAGGGCTACACCTTC. Translating gives CATSSYDRIGEGYTF.

The chain combines TRBV28 with TRBJ2-5, with 7 bases fitting TRBD1. Germline V gene data show CDR1 as MDHEN and CDR2 as SYDVKM. The V and J ends lost 6 bases and 5 bases, in that order; junction bases with no gene match: 6. This CDR3 comprises 13 residues. The CDR3 sequence: CASSLDRAETQYF. The DNA for the CDR3 is TGTGCCAGCAGCCTAGACAGGGCCGAGACCCAGTACTTC.

The V and J genes are TRBV28 and TRBJ1-2; D uncertain. V shed 4 bases and J shed 3 bases, with 9 bases lying between them. The CDR3 sequence is 13 residues long. The germline CDR1 and CDR2 sequences are MDHEN and SYDVKM. This CDR3 is CASSSTPDYGYTF. The CDR3 coding sequence is TGTGCCAGCAGTTCGACACCAGACTATGGCTACACCTTC.

The genes are TRBV9 and TRBJ2-1; 10 nucleotides align to TRBD2. The CDR3 runs 15 residues. The V gene end was trimmed by 3 bases and the J gene end by 8 bases; junction bases not matched to a gene: 8. Germline CDR1 is SGDLS and CDR2 is YYNGEE. CDR3 residues: CASSGWGLANYEQFF. The CDR3 DNA follows: TGTGCCAGCAGCGGGTGGGGACTAGCGAATTATGAGCAGTTCTTC. Full variable domain (rest looked up from reference TRBV9 and TRBJ2-1): DSGVTQTPKHLITATGQRVTLRCSPRSGDLSVYWYQQSLDQGLQFLIQYYNGEERAKGNILERFSAQQFPDLHSELNLSSLELGDSALYFCASSGWGLANYEQFFGPGTRLTVL.

Comment on this clone: The same CDR3 also results from other DNA sequences found in this sample. The chain uses TRBV6-5 and TRBJ2-1; 11 bases match TRBD2. Trimming took 5 bases from V and 4 from J; bases not matched to a gene: 4. CDR1 is MNHEY, CDR2 SVGAGI, per germline. This CDR3 comprises 15 residues. CDR3 region: CASSPTSGTYNEQFF. CDR3 nucleotide sequence: TGTGCCAGCAGTCCGACTAGCGGGACTTACAATGAGCAGTTCTTC.

Comment on this clone: Other DNA sequences in this specimen translate into the identical CDR3. The chain links TRBV7-2 to TRBJ2-2, with 7 bases identical to TRBD2. CDR1 and CDR2 from the germline V gene are SGHTA and FQGNSA. This CDR3 contains 14 residues. With V trimmed by 3 bases and J by 3 bases, 1 base remained unmatched. CDR3 sequence reads: CASSFGLDTGELFF. CDR3 in DNA: TGTGCCAGCAGCTTTGGACTAGACACCGGGGAGCTGTTTTTT.

The J gene is TRBJ2-1, the V gene TRBV5-6; 8 bases are a match to TRBD2. The CDR3 runs 16 residues. The junction had 13 bases not matched to a gene; V was cut back by 5 bases and J by 6 bases. Germline V gene data show CDR1 as SGHDT and CDR2 as YYEEEE. The DNA for the CDR3 is TGTGCCAGCAGTGGGTTCGGTAGCGGGAAAATCAATGAGCAGTTCTTC. This codes for CASSGFGSGKINEQFF.

The CDR3 sequence: CASSLSGQPRGTIYF. The CDR3 DNA reads as TGTGCCAGCAGCTTAAGTGGCCAGCCCCGGGGCACCATATATTTT. V and J are TRBV11-2 and TRBJ1-3; unclear D gene. The CDR3 loop spans 15 amino acids. Germline V gene sequence: CDR1 SGHAT, CDR2 FQNNGV. With 2 bases removed from V and 9 bases from J, the gap between germline ends came to 17 bases.

This clone has more than one count but fewer than ten. The chain recombines TRBV12-3 or TRBV12-4 with TRBJ1-3; TRBD1 might be the D (6 bases). Trimming left V 6 bases short and J 4 bases short, with 10 bases between. The CDR3 extends over 13 amino acids. The CDR3 sequence: CASSPTGGNTIYF. The CDR3, as DNA: TGTGCCAGCAGCCCGACAGGCGGAAACACCATATATTTT.

This clone occurred once. This rearrangement joins TRBV9 to TRBJ2-7; TRBD1 matches 11 bases. Trimming removed 3 bases from V and 5 bases from J; junction bases left unmatched: 7. Germline V gene lookup returns CDR1 SGDLS and CDR2 YYNGEE. This CDR3 is 15 amino acids long. The DNA of the CDR3 is TGTGCCAGCAGCGGTGGGGACAGGGGGATCCACGAGCAGTACTTC. It specifies CASSGGDRGIHEQYF. Full variable domain (rest looked up from reference TRBV9 and TRBJ2-7): DSGVTQTPKHLITATGQRVTLRCSPRSGDLSVYWYQQSLDQGLQFLIQYYNGEERAKGNILERFSAQQFPDLHSELNLSSLELGDSALYFCASSGGDRGIHEQYFGPGTRLTVT.

V usage is TRBV7-9 and J usage is TRBJ2-5, with 7 bases matching TRBD1. Per the germline V gene, CDR1 is SEHNR and CDR2 is FQNEAQ (reference sequence). The CDR3 length is 14 residues. V gave up 5 bases and J gave up 3 bases; unmatched junction bases: 6. DNA of the CDR3: TGTGCCAGCAGCGGACCGGGGACAGAAGAGACCCAGTACTTC. Residues: CASSGPGTEETQYF.

The chain has TRBV20-1 and TRBJ2-3; 7 bases fit TRBD2. Trimming cost V 6 bases and J 10 bases; bases outside gene matches: 7. CDR3 length: 11 residues. Germline CDR1 and CDR2: DFQATT and SNEGSKA (reference sequence). CDR3 nucleotide sequence: TGCAGTGCACGGACTAGTCCTGCGCAGTATTTT. It translates to CSARTSPAQYF.

The chain carries TRBV5-1 and TRBJ1-3; 7 nucleotides line up with TRBD1. With V trimmed by 4 bases and J by 3 bases, 4 bases remained unmatched. This CDR3 has 14 residues. Germline V gene sequence: CDR1 SGHRS, CDR2 YFSETQ. CDR3 sequence: CASSPDRDGNTIYF. The CDR3, as DNA: TGCGCCAGCAGCCCCGACAGGGATGGAAACACCATATATTTT. Looking up the rest from reference TRBV5-1 and TRBJ1-3 gives the full variable domain: KAGVTQTPRYLIKTRGQQVTLSCSPISGHRSVSWYQQTPGQGLQFLFEYFSETQRNKGNFPGRFSGRQFSNSRSEMNVSTLELGDSALYLCASSPDRDGNTIYFGEGSWLTVV.

J is TRBJ2-7 and V is TRBV19; 9 nucleotides match TRBD2. The junction had 7 bases not matched to a gene; V was cut back by 6 bases and J by 1 base. The germline CDR1 and CDR2 sequences are LNHDA and SQIVND (reference sequence). CDR3 length equals 15 residues. CDR3 protein: CASSPSTSGSYEQYF. The CDR3 DNA is TGTGCCAGTAGCCCATCGACTAGCGGATCCTACGAGCAGTACTTC.

The chain employs TRBV24-1 and TRBJ1-2; possibly TRBD1 for D (6 bases). There are 14 residues in the CDR3. Germline V CDR1 and CDR2: KGHDR, SFDVKD. V was shortened by 4 bases and J by 4 bases, with 12 bases between the two germline ends. The CDR3 coding sequence is TGTGCCACCAGTGACCCGACAGGCGGCTATGGCTACACCTTC. This codes for CATSDPTGGYGYTF.

The chain employs TRBV7-2 and TRBJ2-1; TRBD2 is a possible D gene (6 bases). V lost 5 bases to trimming and J lost 9 bases, with 20 bases between them. Per germline, CDR1 SGHTA and CDR2 FQGNSA. The CDR3 covers 15 residues. The DNA for the CDR3 is TGTGCCAGCAGCCAACAGCAGGGACTGAAGAGTGAGCAGTTCTTC. Translation gives CASSQQQGLKSEQFF.

V gene TRBV6-5 combines with J gene TRBJ2-7; perhaps TRBD2 as D (6 bases). The CDR3 extends over 12 amino acids. V was clipped by 10 bases and J by 4 bases, with 14 bases between them. Germline values: CDR1 MNHEY, CDR2 SVGAGI. In DNA, the CDR3 is TGTGCCATCGGCGGGGTTCGGTACGAGCAGTACTTC. Its translation is CAIGGVRYEQYF.

The chain has TRBV9 and TRBJ2-7; 10 bases match TRBD2. J was trimmed by 3 bases and V by 3 bases; bases with no gene match: 3. Germline CDR1 is SGDLS and CDR2 is YYNGEE. This CDR3 contains 14 residues. The CDR3 spells CASSATSGLYEQYF. As DNA, the CDR3 is TGTGCCAGCAGCGCGACTAGCGGGCTCTACGAGCAGTACTTC.

The V call is TRBV25-1, the J call TRBJ1-2; a weak D match, TRBD1 (6 bases). Trimming removed 5 bases at V and 4 bases at J, with 11 bases between. This CDR3 spans 13 amino acids. Per germline, CDR1 MGHDK and CDR2 SYGVNS. This chain's CDR3 is CASSPARGYGYTF. The DNA of the CDR3 is TGTGCCAGCAGTCCCGCCAGGGGCTATGGCTACACCTTC.

The table lists this clone with a count of one. The chain employs TRBV4-3 and TRBJ1-5; D gene ambiguous. The CDR3 has 16 residues. Germline CDR1 is LGHNA and CDR2 is YSLEER. Trimming removed 0 bases at V and 3 bases at J, with 12 bases between. CDR3 region: CASSQDRWADNQPQHF. In nucleotides, the CDR3 is TGCGCCAGCAGCCAAGATCGCTGGGCAGACAATCAGCCCCAGCATTTT.

The genes are TRBV5-1 and TRBJ2-7; D remains ambiguous. This CDR3 region has 14 residues. Trimming took 0 bases from V and 3 from J, leaving 10 bases between them. Germline V gene lookup returns CDR1 SGHRS and CDR2 YFSETQ. The chain's CDR3 is CASSLGVTNYEQYF. The CDR3 nucleotides read TGCGCCAGCAGCTTGGGTGTGACAAACTACGAGCAGTACTTC.

The chain carries TRBV7-9 and TRBJ2-1; possibly TRBD1 for D (6 bases). There are 14 residues in the CDR3. Per germline, CDR1 SEHNR and CDR2 FQNEAQ (reference sequence). V gave up 4 bases and J gave up 5 bases, with 12 bases separating them. The CDR3 spells CASSSTGTHNEQFF. DNA for the CDR3: TGTGCCAGCAGCTCCACAGGGACCCACAATGAGCAGTTCTTC.

This sequence joins TRBV3-1 (or the pseudogene TRBV3-2) and TRBJ2-7, with D maybe TRBD2 (6 bases). Germline lookup yields CDR1 LGHDT and CDR2 YNNKEL (reference sequence). This CDR3 contains 13 residues. The V end lost 5 bases, the J end lost 2 bases, and 10 bases lay between the germline ends. The CDR3 DNA follows: TGTGCCAGCAGCGAACCGGGGGCCTACGAGCAGTACTTC. Translated: CASSEPGAYEQYF.

The genes are TRBV29-1 and TRBJ1-5; TRBD1 is a possible D gene (6 bases). The CDR3 runs 13 residues. V dropped 4 bases and J dropped 4 bases, with 11 bases sitting between them. Germline CDR1 SQVTM, CDR2 ANQGSEA. The CDR3 loop reads CSVVTGVNQPQHF. CDR3 DNA: TGCAGCGTTGTGACAGGCGTTAATCAGCCCCAGCATTTT.

The genes are TRBV5-1 and TRBJ2-1; 12 bases align to TRBD1. CDR1 is SGHRS, CDR2 YFSETQ, per germline. The J segment lost 6 bases and the V segment lost 0 bases, leaving 7 bases of the junction unmatched. CDR3 size: 17 residues. This CDR3 is CASSLDVPGQGANEQFF. In nucleotides, the CDR3 is TGCGCCAGCAGCTTGGATGTGCCGGGACAGGGGGCCAATGAGCAGTTCTTC.

This clone was seen only once. This chain uses TRBV5-1 with TRBJ2-2, with 8 bases matching TRBD1. This CDR3 has 14 amino acids. Germline loops: CDR1 SGHRS, CDR2 YFSETQ. V lost 4 bases to trimming and J lost 5 bases; unmatched junction nucleotides: 4. CDR3 coding DNA: TGCGCCAGCAGCGGGACAGGTGTAACCGGGGAGCTGTTTTTT. This sequence encodes CASSGTGVTGELFF.